Given below is one TCR beta chain in context. This clone was recorded a few times. The antigen this receptor binds is unknown. There are no base qualities to consult, and no much larger clone falls within one base. Whole blood was collected in K2EDTA tubes by collaborating institutions according to the institutions' own protocols. Collaborator samples were shipped for TCRbeta analysis as frozen whole blood, isolated PBMCs, or DNA extracted from either sample type. This record belongs to a study of blood T cell repertoires in COVID-19 (dated by TCRdb to about 2020). About the investigation overall: Samples covering the acute and convalescent phases of COVID-19 were provided by collaborators in the United States, Italy and Spain. The prospective study material was composed of cDNA or gDNA derived from T cells, B-cell-depleted T cells, or PBMCs. Deeply sampled blood TCRbeta repertoires from subjects exposed to, actively infected with, or recovered from COVID-19 were included in the dataset. The repertoires were made available in a free public database intended to serve as a resource for research on the immune response to SARS-CoV-2. Samples came from the ongoing ImmuneRACE study (first 160 participants) plus 1,254 subjects from 6 global collaborators. The sample metadata nearly always contained a de-identified subject ID, COVID-19 status, age in years and sex. Where available, HLA class I and class II types were taken from metadata supplied by the sample provider and were not determined by assay-based typing.

The germline V gene sets CDR1 to MNHEY and CDR2 to SVGAGI. The V and J ends are trimmed by 6 bases and 6 bases, leaving 17 bases between them. The CDR3 contains 14 residues, cysteine and phenylalanine counted. Only the CDR3 region is kept as DNA, spanning 42 bases read in frame from base 1. What the research found in general, with its limitations: The quantity of clinical and demographic metadata differed by source and by participant and was supplied without curation.

TCRbeta CDR3 regions were amplified from genomic DNA using the immunoSEQ Assay, a bias-controlled multiplex PCR. The study's processing was this. Nucleated cell counts per sample were estimated from amplification of reference gene primers within the assay. To quantify the absolute abundance of each unique TCRbeta CDR3 rearrangement, sequence reads were collapsed and filtered. For each sample, productive Simpson clonality was calculated by taking the square root of Simpson's diversity index across productive rearrangements. The source is immuneACCESS, and TCRdb retained only in-frame sequences with V and J called. Part of the clones is not carried over; for the studies checked, unresolved V genes explain less than half of this, and the remainder is unexplained. The DNA gave D and trimming, while V, J and clone size come from that table. A total of tens of thousands of clones appear in this sample, around 85% of them only once. Around 21% of the sample goes to the ten largest clones.

This sequence originates from an elderly woman with active or convalescent COVID-19. The rearrangement joined TRBV6-5 to TRBJ1-2; matching of 5 bases hints at TRBD1 as the D gene. The sample was peripheral blood. The CDR3 protein is CASRGGADRDGYTF. The nucleotide sequence is TGTGCCAGCAGGGGGGGAGCGGACCGAGATGGCTACACCTTC.